This TCR beta chain was observed in a study of shared clonotypes between healthy human individuals. Each of the donors was a healthy adult who was HIV-negative and had not had a recent acute infection or vaccination. The CDR3 loop spans 13 amino acids. CDR1 and CDR2 from the germline V gene are SNHLY and FYNNEI. The ends lost 4 bases at V and 4 bases at J; junction bases unmatched: 2. The test was conducted at deep level. Tens of thousands of T cell genomes, or 250 to 300 ng DNA, went into replicate PCRs of unsorted PBMC. Sequencing was performed on unsorted PBMC DNA using ten immunoSEQ deep assay plates. Generated by immunoSEQ multiplex PCR, the TCRdb table keeps only in-frame clones and is missing some. The table has about 490,000 clones, about three quarters seen once; the top ten hold under 15%.

The origin of this receptor is a woman aged 35 to 49 in good health. Some clones in this sample may be carry-over from other donors' samples. The chain combines TRBV2 with TRBJ1-1, with 8 bases aligning to TRBD1. The sample taken for sequencing was PBMCs. CDR3 bases: TGTGCCAGCAGTGGACAGGGGACCACTGAAGCTTTCTTT. This encodes CASSGQGTTEAFF.